This TCR beta chain was documented in a study of blood T cell repertoires in COVID-19. Study summary: Samples of COVID-19 (acute and convalescent) were obtained from the United States, Italy and Spain. T cells, B-cell-depleted T cells, or PBMCs supplied cDNA or gDNA.

Participants, roughly 18 to 89 years old, spanned under 25 US areas. As originally analysed: By means of reference gene primer amplification, nucleated cell counts were estimated. Clones were sequenced by immunoSEQ multiplex PCR, and TCRdb holds only the in-frame ones, with some missing. The V and J calls and clone size are taken from that table; D and trimming were inferred from the DNA. This table holds 350,000 to 500,000 clones, more than 70% found once. Germline values: CDR1 SNHLY, CDR2 FYNNEI. The CDR3 is 15 residues long. Trimming took 3 bases from V and 3 from J; bases not matched to a gene: 3.

This clonotype was obtained from a woman aged 18 to 35 who had been exposed to COVID-19. The sample was PBMCs or T cells enriched from blood (not recorded which). This sequence joins TRBV2 and TRBJ1-2; 11 nucleotides match TRBD1. CDR3: CASSEGTGGYYGYTF. In DNA form, the CDR3 reads TGTGCCAGCAGTGAGGGGACAGGGGGATACTATGGCTACACCTTC.